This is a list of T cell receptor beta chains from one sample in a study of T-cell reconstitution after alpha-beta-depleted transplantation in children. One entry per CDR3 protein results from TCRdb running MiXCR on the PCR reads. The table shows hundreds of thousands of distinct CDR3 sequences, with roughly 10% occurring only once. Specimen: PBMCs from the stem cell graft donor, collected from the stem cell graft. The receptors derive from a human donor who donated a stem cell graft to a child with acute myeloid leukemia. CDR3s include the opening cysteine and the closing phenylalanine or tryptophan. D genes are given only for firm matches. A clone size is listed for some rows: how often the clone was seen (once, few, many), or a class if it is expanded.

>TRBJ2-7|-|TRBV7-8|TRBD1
CASSPRQGSISAYEQYF
TGTGCCAGCAGCCCCCGACAGGGATCGATCTCCGCCTACGAGCAGTACTTC
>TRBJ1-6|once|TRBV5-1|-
CTSSLPTVGSPLHF
TGCACCAGCAGCTTGCCGACAGTTGGTTCACCCCTCCACTTT
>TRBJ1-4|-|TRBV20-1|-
CSGARSNEKLFF
TGCAGCGGGGCTCGTAGCAATGAAAAACTGTTTTTT
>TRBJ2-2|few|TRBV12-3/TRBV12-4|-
CASSFLGGQVAGELFF
TGTGCCAGCAGTTTTCTCGGAGGGCAAGTGGCCGGGGAGCTGTTTTTT
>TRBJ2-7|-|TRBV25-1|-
CASSVWGGGYEQYF
TGTGCCAGCAGTGTTTGGGGTGGGGGCTACGAGCAGTACTTC
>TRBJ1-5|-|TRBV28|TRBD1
CAINTGGDQPQHF
TGTGCCATTAATACAGGGGGGGATCAGCCCCAGCATTTT
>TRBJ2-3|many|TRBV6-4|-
CASKDSARDTQYF
TGTGCCAGCAAGGACTCGGCCCGGGATACGCAGTATTTT
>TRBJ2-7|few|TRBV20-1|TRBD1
CSASKGTASYEQYF
TGCAGTGCTAGCAAGGGGACAGCCTCCTACGAGCAGTACTTC
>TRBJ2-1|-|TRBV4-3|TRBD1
CASSLAGTGAGDEQFF
TGCGCCAGCAGCCTGGCCGGGACAGGGGCGGGGGATGAGCAGTTCTTC
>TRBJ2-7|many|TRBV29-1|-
CSVKPASSYHEQYF
TGCAGCGTTAAACCGGCTTCTAGCTACCACGAGCAGTACTTC
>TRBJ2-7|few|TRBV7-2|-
CASSLNDLREQYF
TGTGCCAGCAGCTTAAACGACTTGCGCGAGCAGTACTTC
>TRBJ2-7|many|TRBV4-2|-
CASSQATANEQYF
TGTGCCAGCAGCCAAGCGACAGCCAACGAGCAGTACTTC
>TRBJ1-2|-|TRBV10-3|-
CAISEPSEANYGYTF
TGTGCCATCAGTGAACCCAGCGAAGCTAACTATGGCTACACCTTC
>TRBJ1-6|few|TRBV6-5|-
CASSYGLGGGGSPLHF
TGTGCCAGCAGTTACGGGCTCGGAGGGGGAGGTTCACCCCTCCACTTT
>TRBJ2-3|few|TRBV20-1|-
CSAKGEVTDTQYF
TGCAGTGCTAAGGGGGAAGTCACAGATACGCAGTATTTT
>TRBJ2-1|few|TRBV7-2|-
CASSLQPSQYNEQFF
TGTGCCAGCAGCTTACAGCCCTCTCAGTACAATGAGCAGTTCTTC
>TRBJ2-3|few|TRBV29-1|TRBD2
CSVEPGTSGGLYTDTQYF
TGCAGCGTTGAACCCGGGACTAGCGGGGGCCTATACACAGATACGCAGTATTTT
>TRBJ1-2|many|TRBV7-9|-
CASSLDVYGYTF
TGTGCCAGCAGCTTAGATGTCTATGGCTACACCTTC
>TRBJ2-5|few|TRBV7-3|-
CASSQGGRQGETQYF
TGTGCCAGCAGCCAAGGGGGACGCCAAGGAGAGACCCAGTACTTC
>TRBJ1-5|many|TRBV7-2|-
CASSPQVNNQPQHF
TGTGCCAGCAGCCCCCAGGTTAATAATCAGCCCCAGCATTTT
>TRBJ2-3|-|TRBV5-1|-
CASSLVLSGNTDTQYF
TGCGCCAGCAGCTTGGTTCTTAGCGGCAACACAGATACGCAGTATTTT
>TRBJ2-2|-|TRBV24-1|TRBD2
CATSDSGLAGRTGELFF
TGTGCCACCAGTGATTCGGGACTAGCGGGACGGACCGGGGAGCTGTTTTTT
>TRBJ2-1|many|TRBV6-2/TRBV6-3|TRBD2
CASSYAGVGYNEQFF
TGTGCCAGCAGTTACGCGGGGGTGGGCTACAATGAGCAGTTCTTC
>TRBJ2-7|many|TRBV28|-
CASRSGSYEQYF
TGTGCCAGCAGATCAGGGTCCTACGAGCAGTACTTC
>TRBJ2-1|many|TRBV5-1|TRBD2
CASSLGGSGNEQFF
TGCGCCAGCAGCTTGGGGGGTAGCGGGAACGAGCAGTTCTTC
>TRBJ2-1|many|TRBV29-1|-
CSVEDGGRKYNEQFF
TGCAGCGTTGAAGACGGTGGGAGGAAATACAATGAGCAGTTCTTC
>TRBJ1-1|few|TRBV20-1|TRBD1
CSAPRQGIAFF
TGCAGTGCACCTAGACAGGGAATAGCTTTCTTT